The rows below give T cell receptor beta chains drawn from one sample of a study of technical replicates of blood from a few donors. The assay was immunoSEQ multiplex PCR, and TCRdb's table has in-frame clones only and misses some. The sample shows tens of thousands of clones, around nine tenths of them seen only once. The sequenced sample was T cells isolated from PBMCs. These TCRs come from a human donor in good health. CDR3s include the opening cysteine and the closing phenylalanine or tryptophan. A D gene is named only where the DNA matches it firmly. Part of the rows lack a size; the others show once, few, many or a class for expanded clones.

J gene,V gene,clone size,D gene,CDR3 DNA,CDR3 protein
TRBJ1-2,TRBV30,.,.,TGTGCCTGGAGTGTAGCCGCCTCCTATAACACCTTC,CAWSVAASYNTF
TRBJ2-1,TRBV18,.,TRBD2,TGTGCCAGCTCACCCTTGTATCGGGAGGAAGTCAATGAGCAGTTCTTC,CASSPLYREEVNEQFF
TRBJ2-7,TRBV6-5,.,.,TGTGCCAGCAGTATCCCCGGCTACGAGCAGTACTTC,CASSIPGYEQYF
TRBJ2-7,TRBV5-8,.,.,TGTGCCAGCAGCTTGGCAGGACACTTCTACGAGCAGTACTTC,CASSLAGHFYEQYF
TRBJ2-1,TRBV4-1,.,TRBD1,TGCGCCAGCAGCCAGACAGGGGGGAGTATGGGGACTGAGCAGTTCTTC,CASSQTGGSMGTEQFF
TRBJ1-2,TRBV27,.,.,TGTGCCAGCAGCCTGGCTGGGGCAGGTCCTGGCTACACCTTC,CASSLAGAGPGYTF
TRBJ1-5,TRBV5-6,.,TRBD1,TGTGCCAGCAGTATCCGGGACAGCGGAATTTTTGGGTCCCAGCATTTT,CASSIRDSGIFGSQHF
TRBJ1-1,TRBV6-5,.,TRBD1,TGTGCCAGCAGAACCGGACAGGTCACTGAAGCTTTCTTT,CASRTGQVTEAFF
TRBJ1-2,TRBV10-3,.,TRBD1,TGTGCCATCAGCCTACAGGGGGAGGGTGGCTACACCTTC,CAISLQGEGGYTF
TRBJ1-1,TRBV7-2,.,TRBD1,TGTGCCAGCAGTTTACGGACAGGGGGAAACACTGAAGCTTTCTTT,CASSLRTGGNTEAFF
TRBJ1-1,TRBV28,.,.,TGTGCCAGCAGTTTTAGGGGGAACACTGAAGCTTTCTTT,CASSFRGNTEAFF
TRBJ1-1,TRBV19,.,.,TGTGCCAGTAGTATAAGCGGTCGGGCTGAAGCTTTCTTT,CASSISGRAEAFF
TRBJ2-7,TRBV2,few,TRBD1,TGTGCCAGCAGTGAAAGACCGGACAGGGTCCACGAGCAGTACTTC,CASSERPDRVHEQYF
TRBJ2-7,TRBV13,.,.,TGTGCCAGCAGCTTACGGGCAGGGTCGAACTACGAGCAGTACTTC,CASSLRAGSNYEQYF
TRBJ2-1,TRBV6-5,once,TRBD2,TGTGCCAGCGGCCCCGGACTAGCGGGAGCCAATGAGCAGTTCTTC,CASGPGLAGANEQFF
TRBJ2-3,TRBV5-4,.,.,TGTGCCAGCAGCTTGGCAAGCGGATACACAGATACGCAGTATTTT,CASSLASGYTDTQYF
TRBJ2-7,TRBV9,.,TRBD2,TGTGCCAGCAGCGTGGCTAGCGGGAGCTACGAGCAGTACTTC,CASSVASGSYEQYF
TRBJ2-7,TRBV7-2,.,TRBD1,TGTGCCAGCAGCTTATTCGGGACAGCCTCCTACGAGCAGTACTTC,CASSLFGTASYEQYF
TRBJ2-1,TRBV30,.,.,TGTGCCTGGAGTGTAGTTGCGGGAAATGAGCAGTTCTTC,CAWSVVAGNEQFF
TRBJ2-1,TRBV4-1,.,TRBD2,TGCGCCAGCAGCCACCGAGCGGGAGAGGGCGATGAGCAGTTCTTC,CASSHRAGEGDEQFF
TRBJ1-5,TRBV30,few,.,TGTGCCTGGAGCCAGGGTCAGCCCCAGCATTTT,CAWSQGQPQHF
TRBJ1-1,TRBV27,.,TRBD1,TGTGCCAGCAGTTGGGACAGGGGAGGTACTGAAGCTTTCTTT,CASSWDRGGTEAFF
TRBJ2-5,TRBV6-1,once,TRBD2,TGTGCCAGCTTAGCGGGCTGGGAAGAGACCCAGTACTTC,CASLAGWEETQYF
TRBJ1-5,TRBV5-6,.,.,TGTGCCAGCAGCTTGTGGACAGTGGGGCAGCCCCAGCATTTT,CASSLWTVGQPQHF
TRBJ2-1,TRBV19,.,TRBD1,TGTGCCAGTAGCCGGGACAGGGACTACAATGAGCAGTTCTTC,CASSRDRDYNEQFF
TRBJ2-7,TRBV7-2,.,TRBD2,TGTGCCAGCAGCTTAAGGGCGGGAGAGGACGAGCAGTACTTC,CASSLRAGEDEQYF
TRBJ2-7,TRBV9,.,TRBD1,TGTGCCAGCAGCGTAGCAGGACAGGCCACCTACGAGCAGTACTTC,CASSVAGQATYEQYF
TRBJ1-1,TRBV28,.,.,TGTGCCAGCATCTCGTGGGAGGGTGCGAACACTGAAGCTTTCTTT,CASISWEGANTEAFF
TRBJ2-2,TRBV7-3,.,TRBD2,TGCGCCAGCAGCCTAGTAGCGGGAGAGGGGACCGGGGAGCTGTTTTTT,CASSLVAGEGTGELFF